What follows are 10 T cell receptor beta chains derived from one specimen sequenced in a study of T cell responses to AZD1222 COVID-19 vaccine. Clones were read by immunoSEQ multiplex PCR, and TCRdb kept only the in-frame ones, dropping some. The sample includes 70,000 to 100,000 clones, roughly nine tenths seen only once; the top ten take roughly 3%. The sequencing here drew on peripheral blood, taken 28 days after the second AZD1222 dose. These receptors originate from an adult who received the AZD1222 COVID-19 vaccine.

The chain combines TRBV11-1 with TRBJ2-1, with TRBD1 matching 9 bases. V gave up 4 bases and J gave up 8 bases; unmatched junction bases: 9. The CDR3 totals 15 residues. The germline gives CDR1 SGHAT, CDR2 FQDESV (reference sequence). This CDR3 reads CASSSSGTGLYEQFF. Here the CDR3 DNA reads TGTGCCAGCAGCTCCTCCGGGACAGGGTTGTATGAGCAGTTCTTC.

The chain combines TRBV2 with TRBJ2-3, with D unclear. V dropped 5 bases and J dropped 9 bases, with 12 bases sitting between them. In germline, CDR1 is SNHLY, CDR2 FYNNEI. The CDR3 is made up of 12 amino acids. In DNA form, the CDR3 reads TGTGCCAGCAGTCCAGGAAGGTTGACGCAGTATTTT. Amino acids: CASSPGRLTQYF.

The chain's CDR3 is CASSSTGTNYGYTF. The CDR3 bases are TGTGCCAGCAGTTCAACAGGGACCAACTATGGCTACACCTTC. The chain uses TRBV6-2 or TRBV6-3 and TRBJ1-2; possibly TRBD1 for D (6 bases). Germline V gene lookup returns CDR1 MNHEY and CDR2 SVGEGT. The CDR3 is 14 amino acids. The V and J ends lost 4 bases and 2 bases respectively, with 11 bases between them.

V is TRBV6-6 and J is TRBJ2-2; the D gene is possibly TRBD2 (5 bases). Per the germline V gene, CDR1 is MNHNY and CDR2 is SVGAGI (reference sequence). CDR3 length: 15 amino acids. V was clipped by 7 bases and J by 4 bases, with 16 bases between them. CDR3: CASKARDTGTGELFF. The CDR3 DNA sequence: TGTGCCAGCAAGGCGAGGGATACGGGCACCGGGGAGCTGTTTTTT.

The CDR3 DNA sequence: TGTGCCAGCAGCCTCCCCGCGACAGGGGGGGCCTCCTACGAGCAGTACTTC. Translated, it gives CASSLPATGGASYEQYF. V gene TRBV7-8 combines with J gene TRBJ2-7, with 9 nucleotides matching TRBD1. CDR3 length equals 17 residues. With V trimmed by 5 bases and J by 0 bases, 11 bases remained unmatched. Per germline, CDR1 SGHVS and CDR2 FQNEAQ.

The chain couples TRBV24-1 to TRBJ2-6; 8 positions match TRBD1. Germline CDR1 KGHDR, CDR2 SFDVKD. V was pared by 2 bases and J by 4 bases, with 9 bases of the junction left unmatched. The CDR3 extends over 18 amino acids. CDR3 coding DNA: TGTGCCACCAGTGATTCTCGCTGGACAGGGAGCGGGGCCAACGTCCTGACTTTC. This gives the protein CATSDSRWTGSGANVLTF.

This clone is a singleton in its sample. The chain carries TRBV19 and TRBJ2-2; 13 positions match TRBD2. Germline V gene lookup returns CDR1 LNHDA and CDR2 SQIVND (reference sequence). V trimming: 6 bases; J trimming: 7 bases; junction bases outside the gene matches: 11. The CDR3 runs to 17 residues. This CDR3 reads CASSPGLAGPQGGELFF. In DNA, the CDR3 is TGTGCCAGTAGCCCGGGACTAGCGGGACCTCAGGGCGGGGAGCTGTTTTTT.

This chain uses TRBV15 with TRBJ1-1, with D maybe TRBD1 (5 bases). Germline CDR1 reads LNHNV; CDR2 reads YYDKDF (reference sequence). Deletions cut 0 bases from V and 2 bases from J, with 10 bases between. This CDR3 is 15 amino acids long. CDR3 in amino acids: CATSRDLGVNTEAFF. The CDR3 bases are TGTGCCACCAGCAGAGATCTGGGGGTAAACACTGAAGCTTTCTTT.

V gene TRBV7-3 combines with J gene TRBJ1-2; possibly TRBD1 for D (5 bases). Germline CDR1 is SGHTA and CDR2 is FQGTGA. The CDR3 has 14 residues. V lost 4 bases, J lost 4 bases, and 13 bases lay in between. As DNA, the CDR3 is TGTGCCAGCAGCTATACCGGGGGAGTCTATGGCTACACCTTC. Amino acids: CASSYTGGVYGYTF.

This chain joins TRBV5-6 and TRBJ1-3; 7 bases agree with TRBD1. The CDR3 length is 14 residues. CDR1 and CDR2 (germline): SGHDT, YYEEEE. V lost 4 bases, J lost 3 bases, and 4 bases stayed unmatched. CDR3 nucleotides: TGTGCCAGCAGCCCCAGGGGGGGTGGAAACACCATATATTTT. This sequence encodes CASSPRGGGNTIYF. The full variable domain, completed using reference TRBV5-6 and TRBJ1-3, is DAGVTQSPTHLIKTRGQQVTLRCSPKSGHDTVSWYQQALGQGPQFIFQYYEEEERQRGNFPDRFSGHQFPNYSSELNVNALLLGDSALYLCASSPRGGGNTIYFGEGSWLTVV.